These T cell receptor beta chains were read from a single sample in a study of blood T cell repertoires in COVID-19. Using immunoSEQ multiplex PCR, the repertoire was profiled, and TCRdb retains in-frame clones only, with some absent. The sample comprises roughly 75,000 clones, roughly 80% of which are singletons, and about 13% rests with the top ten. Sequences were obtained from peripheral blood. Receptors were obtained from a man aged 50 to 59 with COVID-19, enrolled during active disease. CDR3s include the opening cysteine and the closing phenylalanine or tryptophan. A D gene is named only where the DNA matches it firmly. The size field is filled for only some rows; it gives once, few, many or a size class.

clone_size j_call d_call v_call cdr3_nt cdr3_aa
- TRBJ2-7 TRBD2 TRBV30 TGTGCCTGGGGCCCTAGCGGGAGAGGATACGAGCAGTACTTC CAWGPSGRGYEQYF
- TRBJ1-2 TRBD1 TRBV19 TGTGCCAGTACCCACCGTACAGGGGGCAATGGCTACACCTTC CASTHRTGGNGYTF
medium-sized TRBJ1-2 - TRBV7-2 TGTGCCAGCAGCGCGCAGGGGCCCGGCTACACCTTC CASSAQGPGYTF
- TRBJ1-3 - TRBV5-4 TGTGCCAGCAGTACGAATGCCGGCTCTGGAAACACCATATATTTT CASSTNAGSGNTIYF
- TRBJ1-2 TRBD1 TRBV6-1 TGTGCCAGCAGTGAGGGGGGACAGATTGGCTACACCTTC CASSEGGQIGYTF
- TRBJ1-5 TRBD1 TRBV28 TGTGCCAGCAGCCGGACAGGGGTCTCTCAGCCCCAGCATTTT CASSRTGVSQPQHF
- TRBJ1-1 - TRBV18 TGTGCCAGCTCACCACCTTCAGTGAACACTGAAGCTTTCTTT CASSPPSVNTEAFF
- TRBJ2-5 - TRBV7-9 TGTGCCAGCTCGGGGAGATGGCGAGAGACCCAGTACTTC CASSGRWRETQYF
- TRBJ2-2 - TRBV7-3 TGTGCCAGCAGCCTCCCTCCGTGGCGGGGAAACACCGGGGAGCTGTTTTTT CASSLPPWRGNTGELFF
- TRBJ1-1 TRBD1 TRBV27 TGTGCCAGCAGCACAGGGGTTGGTGAAGCTTTCTTT CASSTGVGEAFF
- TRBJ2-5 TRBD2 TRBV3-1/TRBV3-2 TGTGCCAGCAGCCCCGGGACTAGCGGGGTGGGCGCGGGGGAGACCCAGTACTTC CASSPGTSGVGAGETQYF
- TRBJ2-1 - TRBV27 TGTGCCAGCAGTTTAAATGGGGGCCCGACCTACAATGAGCAGTTCTTC CASSLNGGPTYNEQFF
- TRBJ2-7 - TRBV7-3 TGTGCCAGCAGCCTCGGTCCCGGGACAACCTACGAGCAGTACTTC CASSLGPGTTYEQYF
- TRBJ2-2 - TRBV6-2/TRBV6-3 TGTGCCAGCAGTTATGATCCCCTAGGAGGTCTGGCCGGGGAGCTGTTTTTT CASSYDPLGGLAGELFF
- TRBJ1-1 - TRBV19 TGTGCCACCTCGACAGTTTTGAACACTGAAGCTTTCTTT CATSTVLNTEAFF
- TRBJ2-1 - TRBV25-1 TGTGCCAGCAGTGAGGTAGACACCCACTACAATGAGCAGTTCTTC CASSEVDTHYNEQFF
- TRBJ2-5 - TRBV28 TGTGCCAGCAGTTTAACCCCGCTGGGGGCCTCCCAAGAGACCCAGTACTTC CASSLTPLGASQETQYF
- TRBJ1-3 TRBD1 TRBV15 TGTGCCACCAGCAGACGTCCGGGACAGGACACTCTGAGAGGAAACACCATATATTTT CATSRRPGQDTLRGNTIYF
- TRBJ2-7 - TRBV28 TGTGCCAGCTTATCCGGGACAACCTACGAGCAGTACTTC CASLSGTTYEQYF
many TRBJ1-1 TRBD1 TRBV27 TGTGCCAGCAGTCAAACAGGGGGTGAAGCTTTCTTT CASSQTGGEAFF
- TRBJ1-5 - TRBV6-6 TGTGCCAGCAGTCTAAAACCTCACAGGGCCGGAAGCAATCAGCCCCAGCATTTT CASSLKPHRAGSNQPQHF
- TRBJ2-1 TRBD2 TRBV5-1 TGCGCCAGCATGCTAGCGGGACCCGACAATGAGCAGTTCTTC CASMLAGPDNEQFF
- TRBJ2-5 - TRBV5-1 TGCGCCAGCAGCTTGGGGGGGACATTTCAAGAGACCCAGTACTTC CASSLGGTFQETQYF
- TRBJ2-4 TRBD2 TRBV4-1 TGCGCCAGCAGCCAAGGTGCCAGCGGGATGATCATTCAGTACTTC CASSQGASGMIIQYF